The 8 T cell receptor beta chains presented below share a single source sample, sequenced in a study of blood T cell repertoires in COVID-19. Measured with immunoSEQ multiplex PCR; TCRdb has only the in-frame clones, and not every one. The top ten clones hold over 5% of a sample with around 200,000 clones, roughly 77% of them seen once. Sequencing was carried out using peripheral blood. The receptors originated from a woman aged 35 to 49 with COVID-19, enrolled during active disease.

This clone was recorded many times. The J gene is TRBJ2-1, the V gene TRBV7-2; 8 nucleotides align to TRBD2. The CDR3 loop spans 17 amino acids. Per the germline V gene, CDR1 is SGHTA and CDR2 is FQGNSA. Germline trimming cut 2 bases from V and 4 bases from J; bases unmatched to any gene: 10. Here the CDR3 DNA reads TGTGCCAGCAGCTTATCCTTGGTGTCTAGCGGGTACAATGAGCAGTTCTTC. Its protein is CASSLSLVSSGYNEQFF.

This chain uses TRBV18 with TRBJ2-3; D unclear. Germline loops: CDR1 KGHSH, CDR2 LQKENI. The CDR3 consists of 13 residues. V was trimmed by 4 bases and J by 1 base, leaving 6 bases between them. CDR3 sequence reads: CASSLQGTDTQYF. CDR3 DNA sequence: TGTGCCAGCTCACTCCAGGGCACAGATACGCAGTATTTT.

The J gene is TRBJ2-2, the V gene TRBV27; D unclear. This CDR3 is 14 amino acids long. CDR1 and CDR2 (germline): MNHEY, SMNVEV (reference sequence). V was cut by 5 bases and J by 4 bases, with 11 bases left in between. The CDR3 here is CASSLGPSTGELFF. The CDR3 nucleotides read TGTGCCAGCAGTCTGGGCCCGAGCACCGGGGAGCTGTTTTTT.

The chain combines TRBV5-8 with TRBJ2-7; D might be TRBD1 (6 bases). V gave up 5 bases and J gave up 3 bases, with 12 bases separating them. In germline, CDR1 is SGHTS, CDR2 YDEGEE. The CDR3 loop spans 13 amino acids. The CDR3 region has the DNA TGTGCCAGCAGTCGGGGACATAACTACGAGCAGTACTTC. Translation gives CASSRGHNYEQYF. Together with reference TRBV5-8 and TRBJ2-7, the CDR3 gives the full variable domain: EAGVTQSPTHLIKTRGQQATLRCSPISGHTSVYWYQQALGLGLQFLLWYDEGEERNRGNFPPRFSGRQFPNYSSELNVNALELEDSALYLCASSRGHNYEQYFGPGTRLTVT.

V and J are TRBV7-6 and TRBJ2-3; D perhaps matches TRBD2 (6 bases). Germline CDR1 SGHVS, CDR2 FNYEAQ. The CDR3 consists of 15 residues. Trimming took off 2 bases at V and 0 bases at J, with 9 bases between the two ends. CDR3 DNA: TGTGCCAGCAGCTTAACGGGAGCTAGCACAGATACGCAGTATTTT. Residues: CASSLTGASTDTQYF.

This rearrangement joins TRBV4-1 to TRBJ2-7, with TRBD2 identical over 7 bases. CDR1 and CDR2 from the germline V gene are MGHRA and YSYEKL. The V gene end was trimmed by 3 bases and the J gene end by 6 bases; junction bases not matched to a gene: 14. The CDR3 consists of 16 residues. CDR3 loop: CASSHQPSGPTREQYF. As DNA, the CDR3 is TGCGCCAGCAGCCACCAACCTAGCGGCCCTACTCGCGAGCAGTACTTC.

The V and J genes are TRBV18 and TRBJ2-6; tentatively, D is TRBD2 (7 bases). The length of the CDR3 is 15 residues. V lost 6 bases to trimming and J lost 3 bases, with 12 bases between them. Germline CDR1 KGHSH, CDR2 LQKENI. CDR3 nucleotide sequence: TGTGCCAGCTCTCCGGGGGGCCTTGGGGCCAACGTCCTGACTTTC. Amino acids: CASSPGGLGANVLTF.

V and J are TRBV23-1 and TRBJ2-1, with D perhaps TRBD1 (6 bases). TRBV23-1 belongs to the ORF category, with a function that is uncertain. Trimming removed 3 bases from V and 6 bases from J, with 18 bases in between. This CDR3 spans 16 amino acids. The CDR3 DNA reads TGCGCCAGCAGTCACCCCGCCGCACGAGGGGGCAATGAGCAGTTCTTC. It codes for CASSHPAARGGNEQFF.